This TCR beta chain came from a study of cytomegalovirus exposure and HLA in healthy donors. Study context: Falling in the Caucasian-associated ancestry cluster were about four fifths of approximately 410 genotyped donors. Study-wide findings and caveats: Analyses of presence and absence presupposed an approximately uniform sequencing depth across donors. Being productive about 87% or about 30% of the time was typical of most TCR beta V segments in an earlier analysis.

Primers: 60 Vbeta forward and 13 Jbeta reverse. TCRdb keeps only in-frame clones here, not all; method: immunoSEQ multiplex PCR. Seen here are roughly 180,000 clones, around 80% observed once, and the top ten hold about 2%. This clone came up a few times. Its antigen is as yet unknown. Material: PBMCs. This TCR was sampled from a woman aged 18-29 years in good health and CMV-seropositive.

The CDR3 is CASSLAGGVFTDTQYF. As DNA, the CDR3 is TGCGCCAGCAGCTTGGCGGGGGGGGTATTCACAGATACGCAGTATTTT. This chain uses TRBV5-1 with TRBJ2-3, with 8 positions matching TRBD2. Trimming cost V 0 bases and J 2 bases; bases outside gene matches: 5. The CDR3 is made up of 16 amino acids. Germline CDR1 SGHRS, CDR2 YFSETQ.